This TCR beta chain was recovered during a study of T-cell reconstitution after alpha-beta-depleted transplantation in children. The CDR3 is made up of 13 amino acids. The V gene lost 0 bases and the J gene lost 6 bases, with 7 bases spanning the gap. Germline loops: CDR1 SGDLS, CDR2 YYNGEE. This clonotype showed up many times. Preparation of the TCRbeta library used unique molecular identifiers. TCRdb processed the PCR reads anew with MiXCR; each CDR3 protein has one entry. The sample holds more than 200,000 distinct CDR3 sequences; 9.7% are singletons and the top ten take over 4.5%. The chain employs TRBV9 and TRBJ2-1; no reliable D call. The source material was PBMCs from the stem cell graft donor, sampled from the stem cell graft. This clonotype originated in a human donor who donated a stem cell graft to a child with SCID. CDR3 amino acids: CASSVVGLNEQFF. CDR3 in DNA: TGTGCCAGCAGCGTAGTCGGTCTCAATGAGCAGTTCTTC.